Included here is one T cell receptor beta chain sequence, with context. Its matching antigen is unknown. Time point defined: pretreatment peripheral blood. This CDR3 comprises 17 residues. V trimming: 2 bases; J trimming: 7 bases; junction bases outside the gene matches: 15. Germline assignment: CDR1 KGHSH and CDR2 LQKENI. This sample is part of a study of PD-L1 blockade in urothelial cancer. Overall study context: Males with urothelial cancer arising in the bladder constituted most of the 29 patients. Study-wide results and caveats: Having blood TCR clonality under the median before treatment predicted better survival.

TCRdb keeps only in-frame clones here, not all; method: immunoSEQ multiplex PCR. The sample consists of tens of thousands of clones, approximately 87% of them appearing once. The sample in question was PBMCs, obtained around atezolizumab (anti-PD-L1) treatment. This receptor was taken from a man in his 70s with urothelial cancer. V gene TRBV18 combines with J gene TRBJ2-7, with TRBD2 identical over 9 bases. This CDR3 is CASSPSQVGAGGREQYF. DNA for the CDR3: TGTGCCAGCTCACCATCGCAGGTCGGAGCGGGAGGTCGAGAGCAGTACTTC.